These 10 T cell receptor beta chains were all obtained from the same sample, sequenced in a study of cytomegalovirus exposure and HLA in healthy donors (dated by TCRdb to the late 2010s). To prepare the library, the immunoSEQ multiplex PCR assay was applied. A mixture of 60 forward primers for TCR Vbeta segments and 13 reverse primers for TCR Jbeta segments was used in the multiplex PCR. In TCRdb, the immuneACCESS table is reduced to in-frame sequences with V and J assigned. These tables do not hold every clone; where another copy was compared, an unresolved V gene accounts for under half, and the others remain unexplained. A total of 100,000 to 150,000 clones appear in this sample, around 75% of them only once. 9% to 9.5% of the sample lies in the top ten. The sample taken for sequencing was PBMCs. The receptor source for this set is a woman in her 50s in good health and CMV-seropositive.

The V gene is TRBV29-1, the J gene TRBJ1-1, with 7 bases fitting TRBD1. This CDR3 has 14 amino acids. Trimming took 6 bases from V and 1 from J; bases not matched to a gene: 8. The germline CDR1 and CDR2 sequences are SQVTM and ANQGSEA. The chain's CDR3 is CSVVEWTGNTEAFF. CDR3 bases: TGCAGCGTCGTAGAGTGGACAGGGAACACTGAAGCTTTCTTT.

This clone has a single count. The chain links TRBV5-6 to TRBJ2-7; D might be TRBD1 (6 bases). The V gene lost 1 base and the J gene lost 2 bases, with 10 bases spanning the gap. This CDR3 has 14 residues. Germline loops: CDR1 SGHDT, CDR2 YYEEEE. This CDR3 is CASSLYRVPYEQYF. The CDR3 DNA reads TGTGCCAGCAGCTTGTACAGGGTCCCCTACGAGCAGTACTTC.

V gene TRBV7-2 combines with J gene TRBJ2-2; no clear D gene. The germline CDR1 and CDR2 sequences are SGHTA and FQGNSA. CDR3 length equals 16 residues. Trimming shortened V by 2 bases and J by 3 bases, and 13 bases separated the two germline ends. The CDR3 sequence: CASSLRMIRDTGELFF. CDR3 nucleotide sequence: TGTGCCAGCAGCTTACGAATGATACGGGACACCGGGGAGCTGTTTTTT.

V is TRBV5-4 and J is TRBJ2-4, with TRBD1 as a possible D gene (5 bases). V was shortened by 4 bases and J by 7 bases, with 15 bases between the two germline ends. The CDR3 extends over 14 amino acids. Germline V gives CDR1 SGHNT, CDR2 YYREEE (reference sequence). The CDR3 sequence is CASSPQGFQNIQYF. CDR3 sequence (DNA): TGTGCCAGCAGCCCCCAGGGCTTTCAGAACATTCAGTACTTC. The full variable domain, in which reference TRBV5-4 and TRBJ2-4 provide the parts outside the CDR3, is ETGVTQSPTHLIKTRGQQVTLRCSSQSGHNTVSWYQQALGQGPQFIFQYYREEENGRGNFPPRFSGLQFPNYSSELNVNALELDDSALYLCASSPQGFQNIQYFGAGTRLSVL.

This chain links TRBV7-2 with TRBJ1-1, with D unclear. V was pared by 2 bases and J by 1 base, with 11 bases between. The CDR3 extends over 15 amino acids. The V gene's germline CDR1 is SGHTA and CDR2 FQGNSA. The CDR3 DNA reads TGTGCCAGCAGCTTAAGTCGTTCGGGGAACACTGAAGCTTTCTTT. The encoded protein is CASSLSRSGNTEAFF.

This chain connects TRBV2 to TRBJ2-7; 7 bases agree with TRBD2. There are 20 residues in the CDR3. V lost 2 bases to trimming and J lost 3 bases; unmatched junction nucleotides: 22. CDR1 is SNHLY and CDR2 is FYNNEI in the germline V gene. The CDR3 nucleotides read TGTGCCAGCAGTGAACGACCCGCGAAGCGGGGAACAACGCCCTACTACGAGCAGTACTTC. Its protein is CASSERPAKRGTTPYYEQYF.

The V call is TRBV19, the J call TRBJ1-6; D remains ambiguous. V was trimmed by 5 bases and J by 7 bases, leaving 6 bases between them. The germline CDR1 and CDR2 sequences are LNHDA and SQIVND (reference sequence). The CDR3 has 12 residues. DNA of the CDR3: TGTGCCAGTAGTTTTCTGAATTCACCCCTCCACTTT. This encodes CASSFLNSPLHF.

The V gene is TRBV15, the J gene TRBJ2-5, with D unresolved. Germline CDR1 and CDR2: LNHNV and YYDKDF (reference sequence). This CDR3 spans 12 amino acids. Trimming cost V 1 base and J 5 bases, with 5 bases left between them. CDR3 nucleotides: TGTGCCACCAGCAGAGTCCCGGAGACCCAGTACTTC. Translated: CATSRVPETQYF.

This CDR3 is CATSRGGEAGNTIYF. In nucleotides, the CDR3 is TGTGCCACCAGCAGAGGGGGGGAGGCTGGAAACACCATATATTTT. The chain has TRBV15 and TRBJ1-3; possibly TRBD1 for D (5 bases). Germline CDR1 and CDR2: LNHNV and YYDKDF (reference sequence). V was clipped by 1 base and J by 2 bases, with 9 bases between them. The CDR3 is 15 amino acids.

V usage is TRBV5-6 and J usage is TRBJ1-2; 9 nucleotides align to TRBD1. CDR3 length: 17 residues. Germline-derived CDR1 and CDR2 are SGHDT and YYEEEE. Trimming cost V 4 bases and J 2 bases; bases outside gene matches: 12. The CDR3 loop reads CASSPWASDRGNYGYTF. For the CDR3, the DNA is TGTGCCAGCAGCCCGTGGGCTTCGGACAGGGGCAACTATGGCTACACCTTC.